Shown below are 32 T cell receptor beta chains from a single sample sequenced in a study of neurological immune-mediated disorders. TCRdb used MiXCR to reprocess the 5' RACE reads, holding one entry per CDR3 protein. This sample has 36,000 or so distinct CDR3 sequences; 10% occur once, and the top ten carry 6.6%. Sequenced sample: PBMCs. These receptors were obtained from a woman in her 30s with HTLV-1-associated myelopathy (HAM/TSP).

This clonotype showed up many times. V usage is TRBV3-1 and J usage is TRBJ2-2, with D perhaps matching TRBD1 or TRBD2 (7 bases each). The CDR3 is made up of 16 amino acids. Per the germline V gene, CDR1 is LGHDT and CDR2 is YNNKEL (reference sequence). V was trimmed by 3 bases and J by 2 bases, leaving 13 bases between them. The CDR3 sequence: CASSQVRGGNTGELFF. In DNA, the CDR3 is TGTGCCAGCAGCCAGGTCAGGGGGGGTAACACCGGGGAGCTGTTTTTT.

Ten or more counts support this clonotype. V is TRBV7-2 and J is TRBJ2-4, with a weak D call TRBD2 (6 bases). The V gene lost 2 bases and the J gene lost 4 bases, with 9 bases spanning the gap. Germline V gene lookup returns CDR1 SGHTA and CDR2 FQGNSA. The CDR3 extends over 14 amino acids. DNA of the CDR3: TGTGCCAGCAGCTTACCTAGCGCAAAAAACATTCAGTACTTC. It codes for CASSLPSAKNIQYF.

Ten or more counts support this clonotype. The chain recombines TRBV10-2 with TRBJ1-5; TRBD1 is a possible D gene (6 bases). The CDR3 is made up of 15 amino acids. Germline CDR1 reads WSHSY; CDR2 reads SAAADI. Trimming left V 6 bases short and J 0 bases short, with 12 bases between. CDR3 in DNA: TGCGCCAGCAGGGAAGACAGGTATAGCAATCAGCCCCAGCATTTT. It specifies CASREDRYSNQPQHF.

Ten or more counts support this clonotype. The J gene is TRBJ2-3, the V gene TRBV20-1; 11 bases fit TRBD2. The germline V gene has CDR1 DFQATT and CDR2 SNEGSKA (reference sequence). There are 18 residues in the CDR3. With V trimmed by 1 base and J by 0 bases, 9 bases remained unmatched. The chain's CDR3 is CSARVASGGTTSTDTQYF. DNA for the CDR3: TGCAGTGCTAGAGTGGCTAGCGGGGGGACTACTAGCACAGATACGCAGTATTTT.

This clonotype occurred many times. V is TRBV20-1 and J is TRBJ2-3, with D maybe TRBD1 (6 bases). CDR3 length equals 14 residues. Germline V CDR1 and CDR2: DFQATT, SNEGSKA (reference sequence). V was trimmed by 0 bases and J by 6 bases, leaving 13 bases between them. Here the CDR3 DNA reads TGCAGTGCTAGAGATCTAACAGGGTTCGATACGCAGTATTTT. This gives the protein CSARDLTGFDTQYF.

The table lists this clonotype with many counts. This chain joins TRBV27 and TRBJ2-5; perhaps D is TRBD1 or TRBD2 (5 bases each). With 2 bases removed from V and 0 bases from J, the gap between germline ends came to 13 bases. This CDR3 has 16 residues. CDR1 and CDR2 from the germline V gene are MNHEY and SMNVEV (reference sequence). The DNA for the CDR3 is TGTGCCAGCAGTTTAATCCGGGACGGGTACCAAGAGACCCAGTACTTC. Protein: CASSLIRDGYQETQYF.

This clonotype was counted at least ten times. This chain connects TRBV20-1 to TRBJ1-2; possible D gene TRBD1, 6 bases. The germline CDR1 and CDR2 sequences are DFQATT and SNEGSKA (reference sequence). CDR3 size: 12 residues. V was shortened by 5 bases and J by 10 bases, with 17 bases between the two germline ends. The CDR3 DNA sequence: TGCAGTGCTGAGGCCGGGGGCATCTCCTACACCTTC. Protein sequence: CSAEAGGISYTF.

This clonotype has a count of ten or more. The rearrangement links TRBV30 to TRBJ2-1, with 9 positions matching TRBD2. Germline CDR1 reads GTSNPN; CDR2 reads SVGIG (reference sequence). The trim removed 0 bases at V and 3 bases at J, leaving 9 bases unmatched. The CDR3 is 17 amino acids. CDR3 amino acids: CAWSVGSGGAYYNEQFF. In DNA, the CDR3 is TGTGCCTGGAGTGTTGGTAGCGGGGGAGCCTACTACAATGAGCAGTTCTTC.

Turning to this clonotype: This may arise from a read error, as a much more abundant clone is one base away. CDR3 bases: TGCGCCAGCAGCTTGTGGTCCGGCAACTCTGGGGCCAACTTCCTGACTTTC. Its protein product is CASSLWSGNSGANFLTF. The V gene is TRBV5-1, the J gene TRBJ2-6; D is possibly TRBD1 (5 bases). CDR1 and CDR2 (germline): SGHRS, YFSETQ. CDR3 size: 17 residues.

V and J are TRBV7-6 and TRBJ1-1; 7 nucleotides line up with TRBD1. Germline CDR1 is SGHVS and CDR2 is FNYEAQ. This CDR3 region has 15 residues. J lost 2 bases, V lost 2 bases, and 5 bases had no gene match. The CDR3 DNA reads TGTGCCAGCAGCTTATTCGCAGGGGGAAACACTGAAGCTTTCTTT. This sequence encodes CASSLFAGGNTEAFF.

This clonotype was seen many times. The CDR3 here is CAISPGLAVEPYEQYF. CDR3 bases: TGTGCCATCAGCCCGGGACTAGCGGTCGAGCCCTACGAGCAGTACTTC. This sequence joins TRBV10-3 and TRBJ2-7; 11 bases line up with TRBD2. Germline lookup yields CDR1 ENHRY and CDR2 SYGVKD. V dropped 6 bases and J dropped 2; count of bases not matched to a gene: 9. This CDR3 comprises 16 residues.

This clonotype was counted ten times or more. The V and J genes are TRBV20-1 and TRBJ2-3; 8 nucleotides agree with TRBD2. This CDR3 has 17 residues. With V trimmed by 0 bases and J by 6 bases, 14 bases remained unmatched. Germline V gene lookup returns CDR1 DFQATT and CDR2 SNEGSKA (reference sequence). CDR3 coding DNA: TGCAGTGCTAGAGATTCCCTGCGGGGGGCCAGACTGGATACGCAGTATTTT. Protein sequence: CSARDSLRGARLDTQYF.

This clonotype was detected ten times or more. In nucleotides, the CDR3 is TGTGCCAGCAGCTTAATGGTAGCGGGGGGCCATGAGCAGTTCTTC. Translated: CASSLMVAGGHEQFF. V usage is TRBV7-2 and J usage is TRBJ2-1; 10 nucleotides line up with TRBD2. V shed 2 bases, J shed 8 bases, and the junction held 6 bases outside the gene matches. From germline, CDR1 is SGHTA and CDR2 FQGNSA. The CDR3 runs 15 residues.

The chain has TRBV20-1 and TRBJ2-2; TRBD2 agrees at 12 bases. V shed 7 bases and J 6 bases; nucleotides not matched to a gene: 12. Germline V gene lookup returns CDR1 DFQATT and CDR2 SNEGSKA (reference sequence). CDR3 size: 16 residues. The CDR3 DNA reads as TGCAGTGATGGAGTCCTAGCGGGGGGGCCCCCCGGGGAGCTGTTTTTT. It is translated as CSDGVLAGGPPGELFF.

This clonotype has ten or more counts. This chain joins TRBV20-1 and TRBJ2-4, with a possible D match to TRBD1 (5 bases). Trimming stripped 3 bases from V and 0 bases from J, with 9 bases between. The germline CDR1 and CDR2 sequences are DFQATT and SNEGSKA (reference sequence). This CDR3 is built from 14 residues. CDR3 region: CSARETVAKNIQYF. The CDR3 region has the DNA TGCAGTGCTAGGGAGACAGTAGCCAAAAACATTCAGTACTTC.

This clonotype showed up many times. The chain carries TRBV4-1 and TRBJ2-4; D might be TRBD2 (5 bases). The CDR3 extends over 13 amino acids. CDR1 is MGHRA and CDR2 is YSYEKL in the germline V gene. V dropped 4 bases and J dropped 8 bases, with 12 bases sitting between them. CDR3 sequence reads: CASSPDPGDIQYF. In DNA form, the CDR3 reads TGCGCCAGCAGCCCAGACCCCGGGGACATTCAGTACTTC.

This clonotype was picked up one time. The CDR3 spells CSACGITGLGGTNEQFF. CDR3 nucleotide sequence: TGCAGTGCTTGTGGGATCACAGGGCTGGGGGGTACTAATGAGCAGTTCTTC. The V gene is TRBV20-1, the J gene TRBJ2-1; D may be TRBD1 or TRBD2 (6 bases each). The CDR3 loop spans 17 amino acids. V was pared by 5 bases and J by 7 bases, with 27 bases between. In germline, CDR1 is DFQATT, CDR2 SNEGSKA (reference sequence).

This clonotype was recorded many times. DNA for the CDR3: TGTGCCAGCAGCTTAGGACTCTTGGGCTACGAGCAGTACTTC. Its translation: CASSLGLLGYEQYF. The chain joins TRBV11-2 to TRBJ2-7; D is uncertain. Trimming left V 1 base short and J 3 bases short, with 10 bases between. The CDR3 runs to 14 residues. Germline loops: CDR1 SGHAT, CDR2 FQNNGV.

This clonotype was detected many times. The CDR3 sequence: CSARKGMDIQYF. CDR3 DNA sequence: TGCAGTGCTAGAAAGGGGATGGACATTCAGTACTTC. The chain is built from TRBV20-1 and TRBJ2-4; D might be TRBD1 (5 bases). CDR3 length: 12 residues. Trimming left V 2 bases short and J 8 bases short, with 10 bases between. The germline V gene encodes CDR1 DFQATT and CDR2 SNEGSKA (reference sequence).

In its sample, this clonotype was seen many times. The V call is TRBV20-1, the J call TRBJ1-2; tentatively, D is TRBD1 (6 bases). CDR3 length: 15 residues. The germline gives CDR1 DFQATT, CDR2 SNEGSKA (reference sequence). The germline V and J ends were trimmed by 3 bases and 3 bases, with 17 bases remaining between them. The CDR3: CSARDRITADYGYTF. The CDR3 DNA sequence: TGCAGTGCTAGGGACAGAATTACGGCGGACTATGGCTACACCTTC.

At least ten counts were recorded for this clonotype. CDR3 amino acids: CASHKEGTYNSPLHF. CDR3 nucleotides: TGTGCCAGCCACAAGGAAGGGACCTATAATTCACCCCTCCACTTT. The rearrangement links TRBV6-6 to TRBJ1-6; D call uncertain. The germline CDR1 and CDR2 sequences are MNHNY and SVGAGI (reference sequence). V lost 8 bases, J lost 2 bases, and 13 bases lay in between. CDR3 length: 15 residues.

This clonotype was counted many times. V usage is TRBV5-1 and J usage is TRBJ1-1; D perhaps matches TRBD1 (5 bases). CDR1 and CDR2 (germline): SGHRS, YFSETQ. The CDR3 sequence is 13 residues long. Trimming took 7 bases from V and 1 from J, leaving 11 bases between them. CDR3 sequence: CASSAGGNTEAFF. The DNA of the CDR3 is TGCGCCAGCTCCGCGGGGGGGAACACTGAAGCTTTCTTT.

At least ten counts were recorded for this clonotype. This chain uses TRBV25-1 with TRBJ1-1; no firm D call. Germline V gives CDR1 MGHDK, CDR2 SYGVNS. The length of the CDR3 is 12 residues. V was trimmed by 8 bases and J by 1 base, leaving 8 bases between them. CDR3 sequence: CASRSGNTEAFF. The CDR3 coding sequence is TGTGCCAGCCGGTCGGGGAACACTGAAGCTTTCTTT.

In its sample, this clonotype was seen once. This chain uses TRBV5-1 with TRBJ2-3, with 9 bases matching TRBD1. With 2 bases clipped from V and 3 bases from J, the junction kept 10 bases outside the gene matches. The CDR3 extends over 17 amino acids. CDR1 and CDR2 (germline): SGHRS, YFSETQ. The CDR3 DNA reads as TGCGCCAGCAGCTTAGCCGGGACAGGGCCCCCTACAGATACGCAGTATTTT. Its protein product is CASSLAGTGPPTDTQYF.

This clonotype was observed a few times. This chain links TRBV18 with TRBJ2-3; 12 bases agree with TRBD2. The CDR3 has 16 residues. The trim removed 6 bases at V and 4 bases at J, leaving 8 bases unmatched. Germline values: CDR1 KGHSH, CDR2 LQKENI. CDR3 in DNA: TGTGCCAGCTCGCAGACTAGCGGGGGATCCCCAGATACGCAGTATTTT. It codes for CASSQTSGGSPDTQYF.

This clonotype appeared many times. The chain links TRBV5-6 to TRBJ1-2; tentatively, D is TRBD1 (6 bases). V lost 0 bases and J lost 8, with 14 bases in between. The CDR3 is made up of 14 amino acids. Germline V CDR1 and CDR2: SGHDT, YYEEEE. The CDR3 DNA reads as TGTGCCAGCAGCTTGGCCGGGGGGGCAGCCGGCTACACCTTC. It codes for CASSLAGGAAGYTF.

In its sample, this clonotype was seen many times. The genes are TRBV20-1 and TRBJ2-1; 12 bases are a match to TRBD2. Germline V CDR1 and CDR2: DFQATT, SNEGSKA (reference sequence). This CDR3 contains 14 residues. J lost 5 bases, V lost 7 bases, and 6 bases had no gene match. CDR3 in amino acids: CSGKTSGGNNEQFF. The CDR3 region has the DNA TGCAGTGGTAAGACTAGCGGGGGAAACAATGAGCAGTTCTTC.

This clonotype is labeled medium-sized. The chain employs TRBV12-3 or TRBV12-4 and TRBJ2-7, with TRBD2 matching 7 bases. V was clipped by 3 bases and J by 1 base; unmatched bases: 6. CDR3 length equals 15 residues. This chain's CDR3 is CASSFQASGSYEQYF. In DNA, the CDR3 is TGTGCCAGCAGTTTTCAAGCTAGCGGATCCTACGAGCAGTACTTC.

This clonotype was counted a few times. The V call is TRBV7-6, the J call TRBJ2-6; D not resolved. Per the germline V gene, CDR1 is SGHVS and CDR2 is FNYEAQ. The V and J ends lost 1 base and 4 bases respectively, with 5 bases between them. CDR3 size: 14 residues. The CDR3 loop reads CASSLDEGANVLTF. CDR3 bases: TGTGCCAGCAGCTTAGATGAGGGGGCCAACGTCCTGACTTTC.

This clonotype was seen repeatedly, ten times or more. The chain couples TRBV10-3 to TRBJ1-5; the D gene is possibly TRBD1 (5 bases). V was trimmed by 0 bases and J by 0 bases, leaving 6 bases between them. This CDR3 spans 15 amino acids. Germline loops: CDR1 ENHRY, CDR2 SYGVKD. CDR3 sequence reads: CAISESGGSNQPQHF. The CDR3 nucleotides are TGTGCCATCAGTGAGTCTGGGGGTAGCAATCAGCCCCAGCATTTT.

In this sample, this clonotype turned up many times. The chain carries TRBV30 and TRBJ1-5, with no clear D. The V end lost 2 bases, the J end lost 8 bases, and 13 bases lay between the germline ends. The CDR3 loop spans 13 amino acids. Germline lookup yields CDR1 GTSNPN and CDR2 SVGIG (reference sequence). CDR3 region: CAWSSGNGEPQHF. The CDR3 DNA is TGTGCCTGGAGTTCTGGGAACGGGGAGCCCCAGCATTTT.

The J gene is TRBJ2-4, the V gene TRBV5-1, with TRBD1 identical over 10 bases. CDR1 and CDR2 (germline): SGHRS, YFSETQ. The CDR3 spans 19 residues. With 2 bases clipped from V and 6 bases from J, the junction kept 17 bases outside the gene matches. The CDR3 protein is CASSLNTKMTGGRLNIQYF. The DNA of the CDR3 is TGCGCCAGCAGCTTAAATACGAAAATGACAGGGGGCAGGCTAAACATTCAGTACTTC. The entire variable domain, with the rest obtained from reference TRBV5-1 and TRBJ2-4, is as follows: KAGVTQTPRYLIKTRGQQVTLSCSPISGHRSVSWYQQTPGQGLQFLFEYFSETQRNKGNFPGRFSGRQFSNSRSEMNVSTLELGDSALYLCASSLNTKMTGGRLNIQYFGAGTRLSVL.